Each of the 24 T cell receptor beta chains below was sequenced from the same sample in a study of regulatory T cells in long-lasting Graves disease. CDR3 regions were amplified by Arm-PCR using iRepertoire HTBI primers to build TCR beta libraries. Via MiXCR, TCRdb re-called the multiplex PCR reads, giving one row per CDR3 protein. The sample has about 430,000 distinct CDR3 sequences; 15% are singletons. Time point: newly diagnosed GD, antithyroid drugs for less than 3 months. Researchers made the TCR library from RNA that was extracted from PBMCs. These data also formed part of another study, on T cells in Graves' hyperthyroidism and ophthalmopathy.

The sample consisted of peripheral blood mononuclear cells (PBMCs), taken at new diagnosis, from a patient treated with antithyroid drugs. These receptors came from a woman aged 40 to 50 with Graves disease.

This clonotype has at least ten counts. The rearrangement joins TRBV7-3 to TRBJ1-6, with unresolved D. The CDR3 is 13 amino acids. The germline V and J ends were trimmed by 5 bases and 5 bases, with 7 bases remaining between them. CDR1 and CDR2 (germline): SGHTA, FQGTGA. CDR3 bases: TGTGCCAGCAGCCAACTCAATAATTCACCCCTCCACTTT. The encoded protein is CASSQLNNSPLHF.

A few counts support this clonotype. This chain connects TRBV6-5 to TRBJ1-1, with TRBD1 matching 7 bases. V was pared by 2 bases and J by 1 base, with 7 bases of the junction left unmatched. Per germline, CDR1 MNHEY and CDR2 SVGAGI. CDR3 length equals 16 residues. CDR3 sequence reads: CASSYLSRGENTEAFF. The CDR3 coding sequence is TGTGCCAGCAGTTACCTCTCCAGGGGGGAGAACACTGAAGCTTTCTTT.

There are a few counts of this clonotype. V is TRBV11-1 and J is TRBJ2-7, with 11 bases matching TRBD1. CDR1 and CDR2 from the germline V gene are SGHAT and FQDESV (reference sequence). The junction had 5 bases not matched to a gene; V was cut back by 7 bases and J by 3 bases. The CDR3 is made up of 14 amino acids. The CDR3 DNA follows: TGTGCCAGCACCCGGACAGGGGGCCTCTACGAGCAGTACTTC. The encoded protein is CASTRTGGLYEQYF.

Many counts were recorded for this clonotype. V is TRBV27 and J is TRBJ2-4; TRBD2 matches 14 bases. The CDR3 is 14 amino acids. J was trimmed by 15 bases and V by 5 bases; bases with no gene match: 9. Germline CDR1 reads MNHEY; CDR2 reads SMNVEV (reference sequence). DNA for the CDR3: TGTGCCAGCAGTCCAGGGACTAGCGGGAGTTCTCCGTACTTC. Translated: CASSPGTSGSSPYF.

This chain joins TRBV11-3 and TRBJ2-1, with D possibly TRBD2 on 5 matching bases. The V end was cut by 4 bases, the J end by 2 bases, with 12 bases between. The CDR3 covers 15 residues. The germline CDR1 and CDR2 sequences are SGHNT and YENEEA. The CDR3 spells CASSYRFGTYNEQFF. CDR3 DNA: TGTGCCAGCAGCTACAGATTCGGGACCTACAATGAGCAGTTCTTC.

This clonotype was detected many times. The chain couples TRBV20-1 to TRBJ2-4; D may be TRBD1 (5 bases). The ends were cut back, 3 bases at V and 1 base at J, with 10 bases in the middle. From germline, CDR1 is DFQATT and CDR2 SNEGSKA (reference sequence). This CDR3 comprises 14 residues. CDR3 nucleotides: TGCAGTGCTAGCGCAGGGTGGGCCAAAAACATTCAGTACTTC. Its protein product is CSASAGWAKNIQYF.

This clonotype came up a few times. The gene calls are TRBV7-2 and TRBJ2-5, with 9 bases identical to TRBD2. Per germline, CDR1 SGHTA and CDR2 FQGNSA. The J segment lost 5 bases and the V segment lost 4 bases, leaving 14 bases of the junction unmatched. The length of the CDR3 is 17 residues. DNA of the CDR3: TGTGCCAGCAGCTGGCTAGCGGGGAGAGGTAATTCGGAGACCCAGTACTTC. Its translation: CASSWLAGRGNSETQYF.

This clonotype was picked up many times. The chain carries TRBV18 and TRBJ2-1; D is perhaps TRBD2 (5 bases). The CDR3 is made up of 13 amino acids. Germline V lookup: CDR1 KGHSH, CDR2 LQKENI. V lost 0 bases and J 9 bases, leaving 9 bases between the germline ends. CDR3 protein: CASSPPGGGEQFF. CDR3 in DNA: TGTGCCAGCTCACCACCGGGCGGAGGTGAGCAGTTCTTC. Supplemented by reference TRBV18 and TRBJ2-1, the full variable domain reads NAGVMQNPRHLVRRRGQEARLRCSPMKGHSHVYWYRQLPEEGLKFMVYLQKENIIDESGMPKERFSAEFPKEGPSILRIQQVVRGDSAAYFCASSPPGGGEQFFGPGTRLTVL.

This clonotype was detected ten times or more. V usage is TRBV20-1 and J usage is TRBJ2-3; TRBD1 is a possible D gene (5 bases). Per germline, CDR1 DFQATT and CDR2 SNEGSKA (reference sequence). The CDR3 extends over 13 amino acids. The germline V and J ends were trimmed by 5 bases and 5 bases, with 14 bases remaining between them. DNA of the CDR3: TGCAGTGCTTCCCCAGGACACGAAGATACGCAGTATTTT. It is translated as CSASPGHEDTQYF.

The chain recombines TRBV3-1 with TRBJ2-2, with D uncertain. V lost 3 bases, J lost 4 bases, and 9 bases lay in between. Germline lookup yields CDR1 LGHDT and CDR2 YNNKEL (reference sequence). The CDR3 extends over 14 amino acids. The CDR3 reads CASSQVTSTGELFF. The CDR3 coding sequence is TGTGCCAGCAGCCAGGTCACCAGCACCGGGGAGCTGTTTTTT.

This clonotype showed up many times. This chain links TRBV28 with TRBJ2-1; D gene ambiguous. This CDR3 is 11 amino acids long. Looked up from germline, CDR1 is MDHEN and CDR2 is SYDVKM. Trimming pared 6 bases from V and 12 bases from J, leaving 12 bases between. The CDR3: CASSRPTRQFF. Written as DNA, the CDR3 is TGTGCCAGCAGCCGACCCACCCGGCAGTTCTTC. The full variable domain, its missing parts supplied by reference TRBV28 and TRBJ2-1, is DVKVTQSSRYLVKRTGEKVFLECVQDMDHENMFWYRQDPGLGLRLIYFSYDVKMKEKGDIPEGYSVSREKKERFSLILESASTNQTSMYLCASSRPTRQFFGPGTRLTVL.

This clonotype has ten or more counts. The J gene is TRBJ2-2, the V gene TRBV15; 8 nucleotides align to TRBD1. CDR1 LNHNV and CDR2 YYDKDF come from the germline V gene (reference sequence). V lost 3 bases, J lost 6 bases, and 6 bases stayed unmatched. The CDR3 totals 15 residues. The CDR3 region has the DNA TGTGCCACCAGCAGGGACAGGGTGACGTCCGGGGAGCTGTTTTTT. The encoded protein is CATSRDRVTSGELFF.

This clonotype was observed many times. The chain carries TRBV6-2 or TRBV6-3 and TRBJ2-3; D gene uncertain. CDR1 and CDR2 from the germline V gene are MNHEY and SVGEGT. V was trimmed by 2 bases and J by 6 bases, leaving 12 bases between them. The CDR3 runs to 14 residues. CDR3 amino acids: CASSYVTAGDTQYF. The CDR3 DNA reads as TGTGCCAGCAGTTACGTAACAGCTGGGGATACGCAGTATTTT.

In its sample, this clonotype was seen many times. The V call is TRBV28, the J call TRBJ2-5; the D is unclear. V lost 7 bases and J lost 3, with 12 bases in between. This CDR3 region has 13 residues. CDR1 and CDR2 from the germline V gene are MDHEN and SYDVKM. CDR3 coding DNA: TGTGCCAGCACGGGCGGAAATGAAGAGACCCAGTACTTC. As protein: CASTGGNEETQYF. Based on the CDR3 plus reference TRBV28 and TRBJ2-5, the full variable domain is DVKVTQSSRYLVKRTGEKVFLECVQDMDHENMFWYRQDPGLGLRLIYFSYDVKMKEKGDIPEGYSVSREKKERFSLILESASTNQTSMYLCASTGGNEETQYFGPGTRLLVL.

This clonotype was found many times. The chain joins TRBV7-9 to TRBJ2-1, with D unclear. V lost 6 bases, J lost 4 bases, and 13 bases lay in between. Germline CDR1 reads SEHNR; CDR2 reads FQNEAQ (reference sequence). There are 14 residues in the CDR3. In DNA form, the CDR3 reads TGTGCCAGCAGTCTCGCCGATTTTTACAATGAGCAGTTCTTC. Translated, it gives CASSLADFYNEQFF. Complete variable domain (other parts from reference TRBV7-9 and TRBJ2-1): DTGVSQNPRHKITKRGQNVTFRCDPISEHNRLYWYRQTLGQGPEFLTYFQNEAQLEKSRLLSDRFSAERPKGSFSTLEIQRTEQGDSAMYLCASSLADFYNEQFFGPGTRLTVL.

Concerning this clonotype: A far larger clone differs by one base, so this is likely a read error. V is TRBV27 and J is TRBJ2-1; D possibly corresponds to TRBD2 (6 bases). The last part of the DNA fits TRBJ2-5 better; the J call may be wrong. The CDR3 covers 13 residues. Germline CDR1 reads MNHEY; CDR2 reads SMNVEV (reference sequence). CDR3 loop: CASRGGIRETQYF. CDR3 coding DNA: TGTGCCAGCAGGGGGGGAATTCGAGAGACCCAGTACTTC.

This clonotype was seen only a few times. The chain employs TRBV19 and TRBJ2-5; either TRBD1 or TRBD2 may supply D (7 bases each). This CDR3 contains 15 residues. Between the trimmed V and J ends, which lost 11 bases and 7 bases, there was a span of 26 bases. Germline loops: CDR1 LNHDA, CDR2 SQIVND (reference sequence). CDR3 amino acids: CAGQDGQEGGGTQYF. DNA of the CDR3: TGTGCCGGCCAAGATGGACAGGAGGGGGGGGGGACCCAGTACTTC. Full variable domain (missing parts from reference TRBV19 and TRBJ2-5): DGGITQSPKYLFRKEGQNVTLSCEQNLNHDAMYWYRQDPGQGLRLIYYSQIVNDFQKGDIAEGYSVSREKKESFPLTVTSAQKNPTAFYLCAGQDGQEGGGTQYFGPGTRLLVL.

This clonotype was found many times. The chain uses TRBV6-2 or TRBV6-3 and TRBJ1-1; D possibly corresponds to TRBD1 (6 bases). The CDR3 has 13 residues. CDR1 and CDR2 (germline): MNHEY, SVGEGT. Trimming left V 5 bases short and J 13 bases short, with 20 bases between. The CDR3 DNA reads as TGTGCCAGCAGTGAAGGCCCGACAGGTCAGCATTTCTTT. Protein sequence: CASSEGPTGQHFF.

This clonotype was counted ten times or more. The rearrangement uses TRBV6-1 and TRBJ2-3; D is possibly TRBD2 (5 bases). V lost 6 bases and J 0 bases, leaving 10 bases between the germline ends. Germline V CDR1 and CDR2: MNHNS, SASEGT. The CDR3 covers 14 residues. For the CDR3, the DNA is TGTGCCAGCAGGCAGGACTTGAGCACAGATACGCAGTATTTT. Translation: CASRQDLSTDTQYF.

This clonotype appeared many times. The CDR3 DNA follows: TGCAGTGCTAGCGCTGGACAGGGCAATCAGCCCCAGCATTTT. Amino acids: CSASAGQGNQPQHF. The chain has TRBV20-1 and TRBJ1-5; 7 positions match TRBD1. The germline CDR1 and CDR2 sequences are DFQATT and SNEGSKA (reference sequence). V lost 3 bases and J lost 2; bases outside the gene matches: 4. The CDR3 sequence is 14 residues long.

The chain combines TRBV10-3 with TRBJ2-7; TRBD1 matches at 9 bases. This CDR3 region has 14 residues. V lost 2 bases, J lost 5 bases, and 4 bases stayed unmatched. From germline, CDR1 is ENHRY and CDR2 SYGVKD. The chain's CDR3 is CAISEPRTGDEQYF. CDR3 DNA sequence: TGTGCCATCAGTGAGCCGAGGACAGGGGACGAGCAGTACTTC.

This clonotype has a count of ten or more. The chain uses TRBV30 and TRBJ2-4, with unresolved D. The CDR3 length is 14 residues. Germline V gene data show CDR1 as GTSNPN and CDR2 as SVGIG (reference sequence). V was trimmed by 2 bases and J by 0 bases, leaving 8 bases between them. CDR3 amino acids: CAWSLGIAKNIQYF. Here the CDR3 DNA reads TGTGCCTGGAGTCTGGGTATAGCCAAAAACATTCAGTACTTC.

This clonotype came up many times. The V and J genes are TRBV15 and TRBJ1-1; tentative D call: TRBD1 (5 bases). The CDR3 length is 13 residues. Germline V gives CDR1 LNHNV, CDR2 YYDKDF (reference sequence). V was cut by 4 bases and J by 1 base, with 7 bases left in between. The CDR3 DNA reads TGTGCCACCAGCAAACAGGAGAACACTGAAGCTTTCTTT. It is translated as CATSKQENTEAFF.

In this sample, this clonotype turned up a few times. A much larger clone lies one base from this, so it may be a read error. The genes are TRBV7-6 and TRBJ2-7; tentative D call: TRBD1 (6 bases). The germline gives CDR1 SGHVS, CDR2 FNYEAQ. CDR3 size: 15 residues. The CDR3 nucleotides are TGTGCCAACAGCTTGGAACAGGGAATCCTGTACGAGCAGTACTTC. Translating gives CANSLEQGILYEQYF.